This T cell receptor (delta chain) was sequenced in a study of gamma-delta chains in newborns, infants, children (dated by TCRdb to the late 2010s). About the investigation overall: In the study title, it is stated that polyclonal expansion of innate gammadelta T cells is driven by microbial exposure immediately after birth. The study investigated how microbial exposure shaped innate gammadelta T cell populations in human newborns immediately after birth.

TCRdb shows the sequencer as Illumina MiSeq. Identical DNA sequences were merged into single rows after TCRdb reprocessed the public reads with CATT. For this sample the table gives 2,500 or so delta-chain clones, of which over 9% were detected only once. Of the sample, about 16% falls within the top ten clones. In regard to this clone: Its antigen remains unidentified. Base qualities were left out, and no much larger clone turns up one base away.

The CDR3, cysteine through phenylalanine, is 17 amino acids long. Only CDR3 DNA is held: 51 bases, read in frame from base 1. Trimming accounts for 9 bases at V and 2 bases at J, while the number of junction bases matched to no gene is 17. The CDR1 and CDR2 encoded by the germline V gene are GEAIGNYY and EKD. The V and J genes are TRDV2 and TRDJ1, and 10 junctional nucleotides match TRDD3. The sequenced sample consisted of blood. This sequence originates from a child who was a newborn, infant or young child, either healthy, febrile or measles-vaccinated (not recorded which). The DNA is TGTGCCGGCCCGCTGGGGGATAGGAGGAGAGAAACCGATAAACTCATCTTT. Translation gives CAGPLGDRRRETDKLIF.